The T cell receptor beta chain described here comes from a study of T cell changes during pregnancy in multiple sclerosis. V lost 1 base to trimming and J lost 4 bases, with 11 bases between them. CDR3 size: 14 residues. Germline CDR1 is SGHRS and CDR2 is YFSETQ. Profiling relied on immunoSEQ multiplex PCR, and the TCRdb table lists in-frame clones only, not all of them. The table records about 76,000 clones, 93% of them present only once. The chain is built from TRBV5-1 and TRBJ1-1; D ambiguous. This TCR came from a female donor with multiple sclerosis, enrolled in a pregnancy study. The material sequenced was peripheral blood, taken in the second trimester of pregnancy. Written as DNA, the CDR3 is TGCGCCAGCAGCTTGTTGCAGGATAGCACTGAAGCTTTCTTT. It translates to CASSLLQDSTEAFF. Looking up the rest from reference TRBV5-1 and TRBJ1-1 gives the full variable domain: KAGVTQTPRYLIKTRGQQVTLSCSPISGHRSVSWYQQTPGQGLQFLFEYFSETQRNKGNFPGRFSGRQFSNSRSEMNVSTLELGDSALYLCASSLLQDSTEAFFGQGTRLTVV.